The T cell receptor beta chain described here comes from a study of blood T cell repertoires in COVID-19. The wider study: COVID-19 samples collected from the United States, Italy and Spain covered acute and convalescent phases. T cells, B-cell-depleted T cells, or PBMCs supplied cDNA or gDNA.

As handled by the study authors: Amplification from reference gene primers served as the basis for estimated nucleated cell counts. TCRdb's table, derived via immunoSEQ multiplex PCR, lists solely in-frame clones and lacks some. V and J calls and clone size are copied from that table; D and trimming were computed from the DNA. The data hold around 310,000 clones, with 90% observed a single time. Seattle participants joined during active infection and were tracked over time. Germline CDR1 and CDR2: MGHDK and SYGVNS. This CDR3 is 15 amino acids long. Trimming at V came to 10 bases and at J to 0 bases, leaving 9 bases not matched to a gene.

The sequence was collected from a woman aged 40 to 50 with COVID-19, enrolled during active disease. The chain is built from TRBV25-1 and TRBJ1-3; TRBD1 matches 7 bases. The sequencing input was peripheral blood. The CDR3 reads CATVPAGGSGNTIYF. CDR3 in DNA: TGTGCCACCGTTCCCGCAGGGGGCTCTGGAAACACCATATATTTT. Full variable domain (missing parts from reference TRBV25-1 and TRBJ1-3): EADIYQTPRYLVIGTGKKITLECSQTMGHDKMYWYQQDPGMELHLIHYSYGVNSTEKGDLSSESTVSRIRTEHFPLTLESARPSHTSQYLCATVPAGGSGNTIYFGEGSWLTVV.